What follows describes a single T cell receptor (beta chain). This sample was included in a study of technical replicates of blood from a handful of donors. The V and J ends lost 0 bases and 2 bases respectively, with 17 bases between them. CDR1 and CDR2 from the germline V gene are MGHRA and YSYEKL. The CDR3 has 17 residues. TCRdb's table, derived via immunoSEQ multiplex PCR, lists solely in-frame clones and lacks some. The table lists roughly 50,000 clones, about 95% of them singletons. The rearrangement links TRBV4-1 to TRBJ2-7, with a possible D match to TRBD2 (6 bases). Input material: PBMCs. The TCR originated in a human donor in good health. Some clones in this sample may be carry-over from other donors' samples. The CDR3 DNA reads TGCGCCAGCAGCCAAGATCGGGAGAGGTCCCCCCCCTACGAGCAGTACTTC. Protein product: CASSQDRERSPPYEQYF.